This T cell receptor (beta chain) was found in a study of shared clonotypes between healthy human individuals. Findings and caveats of the study: A limitation of the genetic and exposure-history diversity represented arose from few donors.

V lost 4 bases and J lost 4, with 8 bases in between. This CDR3 contains 13 residues. CDR1 is SGHRS, CDR2 YFSETQ, per germline. Measured with immunoSEQ multiplex PCR; TCRdb has only the in-frame clones, and not every one. The data contain over 1.5 million clones, under 99% of them seen just once; the ten biggest clones take up less than 0.55%. Concerning this clone: Its antigen is unknown.

This clonotype was obtained from a man aged 25-40 years in good health. The chain combines TRBV5-1 with TRBJ2-2; no reliable D call. The specimen was naive CD4+ T cells sorted from blood. As to subset: CD45RA+ positively selected. DNA of the CDR3: TGCGCCAGCAGCATTTACAGCACCGGGGAGCTGTTTTTT. Its translation: CASSIYSTGELFF.